These 13 T cell receptor beta chains share one sample of origin, sequenced in a study of T-cell memory formation after mild COVID-19. TCRdb recomputed calls from the 5' RACE reads with MiXCR, one row per CDR3 protein. The sample has about 250,000 distinct CDR3 sequences, roughly 14% seen once; the top ten hold 2% to 2.5%. The specimen was PBMCs or a T cell subset sorted from them (not recorded which). Receptors were obtained from an adult woman who had mild COVID-19 (a few samples of this study predate the infection). Cell type and time point are not known.

This clonotype was seen only a few times. This rearrangement joins TRBV5-6 to TRBJ1-3; unclear D gene. CDR1 is SGHDT, CDR2 YYEEEE, per germline. CDR3 length: 13 residues. V lost 0 bases and J 8 bases, leaving 9 bases between the germline ends. The DNA of the CDR3 is TGTGCCAGCAGCTTGGCGGGGTCGGACACCATATATTTT. It codes for CASSLAGSDTIYF. The full variable domain, its missing parts supplied by reference TRBV5-6 and TRBJ1-3, is DAGVTQSPTHLIKTRGQQVTLRCSPKSGHDTVSWYQQALGQGPQFIFQYYEEEERQRGNFPDRFSGHQFPNYSSELNVNALLLGDSALYLCASSLAGSDTIYFGEGSWLTVV.

The chain has TRBV6-1 and TRBJ1-1; TRBD1 matches 12 bases. This CDR3 is 14 amino acids long. The trim removed 10 bases at V and 9 bases at J, leaving 12 bases unmatched. Germline V gives CDR1 MNHNS, CDR2 SASEGT. CDR3 in DNA: TGTGCCATTTCAACCGGGACAGGGGGCCTCAAAGCTTTCTTT. Residues: CAISTGTGGLKAFF.

This clonotype has only a few counts. The chain is built from TRBV12-3 or TRBV12-4 and TRBJ2-1; 10 positions agree with TRBD2. The ends lost 5 bases at V and 4 bases at J; junction bases unmatched: 11. The CDR3 sequence is 17 residues long. The CDR3 reads CASSPSSGRPQYNEQFF. CDR3 bases: TGTGCCAGCAGTCCCAGTAGCGGGAGGCCTCAATACAATGAGCAGTTCTTC.

This clonotype has just a few counts. CDR3 amino acids: CASSPPGTGIYGYTF. In DNA, the CDR3 is TGTGCCAGCAGCCCCCCAGGGACAGGGATTTATGGCTACACCTTC. This chain connects TRBV7-9 to TRBJ1-2; TRBD1 matches 9 bases. CDR1 is SEHNR, CDR2 FQNEAQ, per germline (reference sequence). The trim removed 5 bases at V and 5 bases at J, leaving 9 bases unmatched. The CDR3 is 15 amino acids.

This chain uses TRBV12-3 or TRBV12-4 with TRBJ2-3; TRBD2 matches 11 bases. The CDR3 extends over 17 amino acids. The junction had 11 bases not matched to a gene; V was cut back by 0 bases and J by 9 bases. CDR3 protein: CASSLALGSGRAGTQYF. In nucleotides, the CDR3 is TGTGCCAGCAGTTTAGCCCTCGGTAGCGGGAGGGCCGGGACGCAGTATTTT.

This clonotype was seen a few times. The V call is TRBV20-1, the J call TRBJ2-5; no definite D call. Germline values: CDR1 DFQATT, CDR2 SNEGSKA (reference sequence). V was shortened by 4 bases and J by 7 bases, with 16 bases between the two germline ends. The CDR3 is 13 residues long. This CDR3 reads CSATPVRFGTQYF. For the CDR3, the DNA is TGCAGTGCTACCCCCGTAAGATTTGGGACCCAGTACTTC.

The genes are TRBV9 and TRBJ1-1, with no clear D. The CDR3 has 14 amino acids. Germline V lookup: CDR1 SGDLS, CDR2 YYNGEE. Trimming stripped 3 bases from V and 2 bases from J, with 11 bases between. For the CDR3, the DNA is TGTGCCAGCAGCGAGAACCAGAGAAACACTGAAGCTTTCTTT. Protein sequence: CASSENQRNTEAFF.

The V gene is TRBV9, the J gene TRBJ2-1; 10 nucleotides align to TRBD2. CDR1 is SGDLS, CDR2 YYNGEE, per germline. Unmatched junction bases numbered 5, after V lost 4 bases and J lost 4 bases. CDR3 length: 15 amino acids. Here the CDR3 reads CASSPSGRGYNEQFF. CDR3 sequence (DNA): TGTGCCAGCAGCCCCAGCGGGAGGGGGTACAATGAGCAGTTCTTC.

This clonotype showed up just a few times. The V gene is TRBV5-1, the J gene TRBJ2-7, with D possibly matching TRBD2 (6 bases). Looked up from germline, CDR1 is SGHRS and CDR2 is YFSETQ. The length of the CDR3 is 15 residues. Trimming cost V 1 base and J 9 bases, with 20 bases left between them. In DNA, the CDR3 is TGCGCCAGCAGCTTGTGGACTACCGCGCAGTCCGTGCAGTACTTC. Translated: CASSLWTTAQSVQYF. Looking up the rest from reference TRBV5-1 and TRBJ2-7 gives the full variable domain: KAGVTQTPRYLIKTRGQQVTLSCSPISGHRSVSWYQQTPGQGLQFLFEYFSETQRNKGNFPGRFSGRQFSNSRSEMNVSTLELGDSALYLCASSLWTTAQSVQYFGPGTRLTVT.

V gene TRBV18 combines with J gene TRBJ1-5; 7 bases fit TRBD1. J gave up 7 bases and V 6 bases, and 6 bases lay outside the gene matches. Germline values: CDR1 KGHSH, CDR2 LQKENI. This CDR3 contains 13 residues. CDR3 DNA: TGTGCCAGCTCCCCGACAGGGATCCAGCCCCAGCATTTT. Translation gives CASSPTGIQPQHF.

This clonotype was found a few times. This chain joins TRBV20-1 and TRBJ2-1, with 8 bases fitting TRBD2. This CDR3 is 19 amino acids long. Per germline, CDR1 DFQATT and CDR2 SNEGSKA (reference sequence). Unmatched junction bases numbered 19, after V lost 4 bases and J lost 2 bases. Written as DNA, the CDR3 is TGCAGTGCTACCCTCAATGGCGGGGGGCTCCTTTTAACCTACAATGAGCAGTTCTTC. It specifies CSATLNGGGLLLTYNEQFF.

This rearrangement joins TRBV5-1 to TRBJ2-3; TRBD2 might be the D (5 bases). Trimming stripped 4 bases from V and 0 bases from J, with 18 bases between. The CDR3 is 17 residues long. From germline, CDR1 is SGHRS and CDR2 YFSETQ. CDR3 DNA sequence: TGCGCCAGCAGCCCGCAGGACTGGGGTTCGAGCACAGATACGCAGTATTTT. It encodes CASSPQDWGSSTDTQYF.

This clonotype was seen a handful of times. The chain has TRBV5-1 and TRBJ1-1; no clear D. The germline gives CDR1 SGHRS, CDR2 YFSETQ. This CDR3 is built from 15 residues. The V end was cut by 4 bases, the J end by 1 base, with 14 bases between. CDR3 in amino acids: CASSRARRENTEAFF. Here the CDR3 DNA reads TGCGCCAGCAGCCGGGCCAGGAGAGAGAACACTGAAGCTTTCTTT.